Listed below are T cell receptor beta chains from one sample, sequenced in a study of human T cells and chemical hapten exposure. Each CDR3 protein gets one entry after TCRdb re-called the RACE reads with MiXCR. Of more than 70,000 distinct CDR3 sequences in the sample, 8.5% were seen once. The sample in question was whole blood, obtained in connection with sensitization to the hapten diphenylcyclopropenone (DPC). The receptors were gathered from a man between 40 and 49 years old with alopecia areata. Some clones in this sample may be carry-over from other donors' samples. CDR3s include the opening cysteine and the closing phenylalanine or tryptophan. D genes are given only for firm matches. Not every row has a clone size; where given, it reads once, few, many or a size class.

d_gene	j_gene	v_gene	abundance	CDR3nt	CDR3aa
TRBD2	TRBJ2-3	TRBV6-2/TRBV6-3	few	TGTGCCAGCAGCTCCCAGTTTGGCGGGGGTGGCACAGATACGCAGTATTTT	CASSSQFGGGGTDTQYF
TRBD2	TRBJ2-3	TRBV4-3	NA	TGCGCCAGCAGCCAAGAGGGAGGGTCGGCAGATACGCAGTATTTT	CASSQEGGSADTQYF
TRBD1	TRBJ1-4	TRBV28	NA	TGTGCCAGCAGTTTAATAGGACAGGGTTATAATGAAAAACTGTTTTTT	CASSLIGQGYNEKLFF
NA	TRBJ1-1	TRBV27	NA	TGTGCCAGCAGTTTGACAGGATTCATGAACACTGAAGCTTTCTTT	CASSLTGFMNTEAFF
NA	TRBJ2-3	TRBV5-6	many	TGTGCCAGCAGCTTGATGACAGACTTAATGGCAGATACGCAGTATTTT	CASSLMTDLMADTQYF
NA	TRBJ2-5	TRBV28	NA	TGTGCCAGCAGGGGCGGCGGGTCGAGGGAGACCCAGTACTTC	CASRGGGSRETQYF
TRBD1	TRBJ2-3	TRBV6-6	NA	TGTGCCAGCAGTTACCCGAAAATCGGACAGGGGTTATCGAGCACAGATACGCAGTATTTT	CASSYPKIGQGLSSTDTQYF
NA	TRBJ2-3	TRBV5-1	few	TGCGCCAGCAGCCAGAAGGACGGGTACTTT	CASSQKDGYF
NA	TRBJ1-2	TRBV21-1	many	TGTGCCAGCAACGAAGCGGAATCTTTC	CASNEAESF
TRBD2	TRBJ2-5	TRBV19	many	TGTGCCACCTCCGGGGGGGAGACCCAGTACTTC	CATSGGETQYF
NA	TRBJ1-2	TRBV6-2/TRBV6-3	few	TGTGCCAGCAGGAAGAATGCAGGGGCCTATGGCTACACCTTC	CASRKNAGAYGYTF
TRBD2	TRBJ2-1	TRBV5-4	NA	TGTGCCAGCAGCTTGGAGGGACTATACAATGAGCAGTTCTTC	CASSLEGLYNEQFF
NA	TRBJ2-3	TRBV14	few	TGTGCCAGCAGCCAAGTTTTCGGACTTCCCACAGATACGCAGTATTTT	CASSQVFGLPTDTQYF
NA	TRBJ2-1	TRBV7-7	NA	TGTGCTAGCAGCGGAGGGGGCAATGAGCAGTTCTTC	CASSGGGNEQFF
TRBD2	TRBJ2-1	TRBV6-2/TRBV6-3	NA	TGTGCCAGCAGTTACCGCGGGAGGGCTACTCCCAAACTGTTCTTC	CASSYRGRATPKLFF
NA	TRBJ2-7	TRBV29-1	many	TGCAGCGTTGAGGTAAAGGGAGACCGATACGAGCAGTACTTC	CSVEVKGDRYEQYF
TRBD1	TRBJ1-5	TRBV7-2	many	TGTGCCAGCAGCTTTGACAGGGTAAATCAGCCCCAGCATTTT	CASSFDRVNQPQHF
NA	TRBJ1-2	TRBV28	many	TGTGCCAGCAGTCCTGAACCCCCTTTATATGGCTACACCTTC	CASSPEPPLYGYTF
TRBD1	TRBJ2-7	TRBV19	few	TGTGCCAGTAGTTTCGCTACAGGGGGACCAGTCGAGCAGTACTTC	CASSFATGGPVEQYF
TRBD2	TRBJ2-3	TRBV7-2	many	TGTGCCAGCAGCTTAGATAGCGGGGGGGGAGATACGCAGTATTTT	CASSLDSGGGDTQYF
TRBD2	TRBJ2-1	TRBV7-6	many	TGTGCCAGCAGCTTATGGGGCGGGAGCTCCTACAATGAGCAGTTCTTC	CASSLWGGSSYNEQFF
NA	TRBJ1-2	TRBV25-1	NA	TGTGCCAGCAGCGACTCCCCCGGGGGTAGCTATGGCTACACCTTC	CASSDSPGGSYGYTF
NA	TRBJ1-5	TRBV20-1	many	TGCAGTGCTGGAAGGACTAGCAATCAGCCCCAGCATTTT	CSAGRTSNQPQHF
NA	TRBJ2-5	TRBV5-1	NA	TGCGCCAGCAGCTCGGGACCCCAAGAGATCCAGTACTTC	CASSSGPQEIQYF
NA	TRBJ2-7	TRBV27	few	TGTGCCAGCAGTCCGTACAGGGTCCCCCACGAGCAGTACTTC	CASSPYRVPHEQYF
TRBD2	TRBJ2-1	TRBV20-1	few	TGCAGTGCTCTACTAGCGGGAGAGTACAATGAGCAGTTCTTC	CSALLAGEYNEQFF
NA	TRBJ2-5	TRBV4-1	NA	TGCGCCAGCAGCCAAGTTGACAAAGCGTGGACCCAGTACTTC	CASSQVDKAWTQYF
NA	TRBJ2-5	TRBV28	NA	TGTGCCAGCAGCTTCATTGATGGCAGAACCCAAGAGACCCAGTACTTC	CASSFIDGRTQETQYF
NA	TRBJ2-2	TRBV29-1	many	TGCAGCGTCGATGGAGGGTGGGCGGCCGGGGAGCTGTTTTTT	CSVDGGWAAGELFF
NA	TRBJ1-5	TRBV12-3/TRBV12-4	many	TGTGCCAGCAGTTTGAGACTTAGCAATCAGCCCCAGCATTTT	CASSLRLSNQPQHF
NA	TRBJ1-4	TRBV4-3	many	TGCGCCAGCAGCCAAGATTTGGGCCAGGTTGAAAAACTGTTTTTT	CASSQDLGQVEKLFF
NA	TRBJ2-5	TRBV5-4	few	TGTGCCAGCAGCTTCGACGGTCAAGAGACCCAGTACTTC	CASSFDGQETQYF
NA	TRBJ2-1	TRBV2	few	TGTGCCAGGGCAGGTATGGGCAATGAGCAGTTCTTC	CARAGMGNEQFF
TRBD2	TRBJ2-3	TRBV6-2/TRBV6-3	many	TGTGCCAGCAGTTACTCGAGGCTAGCGGAGATGGGTACGCAGTATTTT	CASSYSRLAEMGTQYF
NA	TRBJ1-1	TRBV29-1	many	TGCAGCGTTAGGGGTCAGGAGCGCACTGAAGCTTTCTTT	CSVRGQERTEAFF
NA	TRBJ2-1	TRBV12-3/TRBV12-4	NA	TGTGCCAGCAGTTCGCCCGATAATGAGCAGTTCTTC	CASSSPDNEQFF
TRBD1	TRBJ2-7	TRBV7-8	few	TGTGCCAGCAGTCTAAGACCTCCTGGGACAGGCTATCCCGAGCAGTACTTC	CASSLRPPGTGYPEQYF
NA	TRBJ2-3	TRBV29-1	NA	TGCAGCGTTGAACAACAGGGAACAGATACGCAGTATTTT	CSVEQQGTDTQYF
TRBD1	TRBJ1-3	TRBV7-6	NA	TGTGCCAGCAGCTTAGAAGTAGCGACAGGGTGGATTGGAAACACCATATATTTT	CASSLEVATGWIGNTIYF
TRBD2	TRBJ2-7	TRBV20-1	many	TGCAGTTCTTCCCCAAACGACATAGCGGGGGAACCCTACGAGCAGTACTTC	CSSSPNDIAGEPYEQYF
NA	TRBJ2-5	TRBV3-1	few	TGTGCCAGCAGCCTTAGCGGAGCCCAAGAGACCCAGTACTTC	CASSLSGAQETQYF